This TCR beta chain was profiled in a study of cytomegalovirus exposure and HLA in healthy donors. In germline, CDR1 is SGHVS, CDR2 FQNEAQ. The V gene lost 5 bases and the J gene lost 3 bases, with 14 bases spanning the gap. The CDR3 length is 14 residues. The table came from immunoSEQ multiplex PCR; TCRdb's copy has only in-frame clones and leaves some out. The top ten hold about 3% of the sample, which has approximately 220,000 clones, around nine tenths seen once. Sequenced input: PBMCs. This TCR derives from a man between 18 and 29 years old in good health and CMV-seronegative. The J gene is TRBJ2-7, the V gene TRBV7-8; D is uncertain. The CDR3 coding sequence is TGTGCCAGCAGCCTAAGACCCCCGGGCTACGAGCAGTACTTC. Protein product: CASSLRPPGYEQYF.